This T cell receptor (beta chain) was recovered during a study of response to subunit inactivated influenza vaccine. General study findings and limits: Few new T cells, the authors suggested, are recruited by each seasonal influenza vaccination.

TCRdb independently ran MiXCR on the RT-PCR reads; one entry per CDR3 protein. The sample carries around 570,000 distinct CDR3 sequences, 7.6% recorded once. This clonotype came up a few times. Its specificity is unknown. The ends lost 3 bases at V and 0 bases at J; junction bases unmatched: 4. This CDR3 has 16 amino acids. Germline V gene data show CDR1 as SGHNT and CDR2 as YENEEA. The receptor's source is a man between 45 and 75 years old who received an inactivated influenza vaccine. The chain carries TRBV11-3 and TRBJ2-1; 8 bases are a match to TRBD2. Sequencing used PBMCs from blood, obtained less than 30 months after vaccination. DNA of the CDR3: TGTGCCAGCAGCTTGGGCGGGAGGTTCTCCTACAATGAGCAGTTCTTC. This translates into CASSLGGRFSYNEQFF.